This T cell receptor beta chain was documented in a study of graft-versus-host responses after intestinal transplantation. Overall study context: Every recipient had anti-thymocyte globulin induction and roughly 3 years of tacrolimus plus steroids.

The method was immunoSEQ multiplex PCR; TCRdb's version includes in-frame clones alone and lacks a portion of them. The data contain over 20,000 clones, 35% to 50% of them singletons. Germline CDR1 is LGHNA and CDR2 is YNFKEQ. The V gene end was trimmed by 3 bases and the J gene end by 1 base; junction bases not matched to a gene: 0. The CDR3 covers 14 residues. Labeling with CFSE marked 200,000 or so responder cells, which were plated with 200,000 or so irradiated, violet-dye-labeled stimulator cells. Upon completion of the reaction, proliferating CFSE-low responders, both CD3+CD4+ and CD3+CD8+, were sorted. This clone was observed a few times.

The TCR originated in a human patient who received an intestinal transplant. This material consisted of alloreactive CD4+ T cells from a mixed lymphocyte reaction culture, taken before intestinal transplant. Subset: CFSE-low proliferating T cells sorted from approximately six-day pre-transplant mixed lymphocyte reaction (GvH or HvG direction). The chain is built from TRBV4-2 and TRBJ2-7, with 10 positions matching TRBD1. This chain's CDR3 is CASSQGQGSYEQYF. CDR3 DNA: TGTGCCAGCAGCCAGGGACAGGGGTCCTACGAGCAGTACTTC.